A selection of T cell receptor beta chains follows, all from one sample in a study of cytomegalovirus exposure and HLA in healthy donors. Libraries were prepared by immunoSEQ multiplex PCR; TCRdb keeps only in-frame clonotypes and omits some of them. The sample contains roughly 150,000 clones, over 60% of which appear only once. The sample was PBMCs. These receptors all stem from a man aged 35 to 55 in good health and CMV-seronegative. CDR3s include the opening cysteine and the closing phenylalanine or tryptophan. The D gene is left open where the match is weak. Part of the rows lack a size; the others show once, few, many or a class for expanded clones.

j_call d_call v_call clone_size cdr3_aa cdr3_nt
TRBJ2-3 TRBD2 TRBV2 . CASSGGTGTDTQYF TGTGCCAGTTCCGGGGGGACGGGCACAGATACGCAGTATTTT
TRBJ2-3 . TRBV6-1 . CASSEDRADTQYF TGTGCCAGCAGTGAAGACAGGGCGGATACGCAGTATTTT
TRBJ2-1 . TRBV7-6 . CASSPEARVYSAGHNEQFF TGTGCCAGCAGCCCAGAGGCCAGGGTCTACTCGGCCGGACACAATGAGCAGTTCTTC
TRBJ1-1 TRBD1 TRBV2 . CASTGQVNTEAFF TGTGCCAGCACCGGACAGGTGAACACTGAAGCTTTCTTT
TRBJ2-2 TRBD1 TRBV7-9 once CASSFLRTGSSTGELFF TGTGCCAGCAGCTTTCTCCGGACAGGGTCCTCCACCGGGGAGCTGTTTTTT
TRBJ1-6 . TRBV5-6 . CASSLEDSRDSPLHF TGTGCCAGCAGCTTGGAGGACAGCCGGGATTCACCCCTCCACTTT
TRBJ1-6 . TRBV5-1 . CASSLDSSPVRNSPLHF TGCGCCAGCAGCCTAGACAGTAGCCCCGTGCGGAATTCACCCCTCCACTTT
TRBJ2-4 . TRBV2 once CASTGEAKNIQYF TGTGCCAGCACTGGGGAGGCCAAAAACATTCAGTACTTC
TRBJ1-5 . TRBV6-1 . CASSLRRSQHF TGTGCCAGCAGCCTCCGCAGGTCCCAGCATTTT
TRBJ2-1 . TRBV10-1 few CASSESRGTAYNEQFF TGCGCCAGCAGTGAGTCGCGGGGAACGGCCTACAATGAGCAGTTCTTC
TRBJ2-2 TRBD1 TRBV19 few CASTPRGQSNTGELFF TGTGCCAGTACGCCCAGGGGGCAATCGAACACCGGGGAGCTGTTTTTT
TRBJ1-4 . TRBV2 few CASSGDYATNEKLFF TGTGCCAGCAGTGGAGACTATGCAACTAATGAAAAACTGTTTTTT
TRBJ2-5 . TRBV4-3 . CASSQVFRETQYF TGCGCCAGCAGCCAAGTCTTCCGGGAGACCCAGTACTTC
TRBJ2-3 TRBD2 TRBV4-1 . CASSQEPGLAIFTDTQYF TGCGCCAGCAGCCAAGAACCGGGACTAGCGATTTTCACAGATACGCAGTATTTT
TRBJ1-3 . TRBV19 . CASSRQGANTIYF TGTGCCAGCAGTCGGCAGGGTGCAAACACCATATATTTT
TRBJ1-5 TRBD1 TRBV28 . CASSTGGFFQLQHF TGTGCCAGCAGTACAGGGGGCTTTTTTCAGCTCCAGCATTTT
TRBJ2-2 . TRBV7-9 . CASSYRQNTGELFF TGTGCCAGCAGCTACCGACAGAACACCGGGGAGCTGTTTTTT
TRBJ1-2 . TRBV7-3 . CASSSSGVLRRYGYTF TGTGCCAGCAGCTCGTCGGGGGTTCTTCGCCGCTATGGCTACACCTTC
TRBJ2-3 TRBD1 TRBV6-1 . CASSEWDRGYDTQYF TGTGCCAGCAGTGAGTGGGACAGGGGTTATGATACGCAGTATTTT
TRBJ1-2 . TRBV18 . CASSPPGQGHTTF TGTGCCAGCTCACCACCGGGACAAGGCCACACCACCTTC
TRBJ1-3 . TRBV7-6 . CASSAGSWSGNTIYF TGTGCCAGCAGCGCGGGCAGTTGGTCTGGAAACACCATATATTTT
TRBJ2-3 TRBD1 TRBV5-6 . CASSPTGQSTDTQYF TGTGCCAGCAGCCCGACAGGGCAAAGCACAGATACGCAGTATTTT
TRBJ1-3 TRBD1 TRBV5-6 . CASRMGTGLTGNTIYF TGTGCCAGCAGGATGGGGACAGGACTAACTGGAAACACCATATATTTT
TRBJ2-1 TRBD2 TRBV7-9 . CASSLLAGFEQFF TGTGCCAGCAGCCTCCTAGCGGGATTTGAGCAGTTCTTC
TRBJ1-5 . TRBV27 . CASSPRRGFGDGNQPQHF TGTGCCAGCAGTCCGAGGAGGGGATTTGGGGATGGCAATCAGCCCCAGCATTTT
TRBJ2-5 . TRBV13 . CASSLSGYQETQYF TGTGCCAGCAGCTTATCGGGGTACCAAGAGACCCAGTACTTC
TRBJ1-1 . TRBV6-1 . CASSATGYTEAFF TGTGCCAGCAGTGCTACAGGGTACACTGAAGCTTTCTTT
TRBJ1-2 TRBD1 TRBV6-1 . CASSELGTGGTYYGYTF TGTGCCAGCAGTGAACTCGGGACAGGGGGGACCTACTATGGCTACACCTTC
TRBJ2-7 . TRBV6-6 . CASSSRQLFYEQYF TGTGCCAGCAGCTCAAGACAGCTCTTCTACGAGCAGTACTTC
TRBJ1-3 . TRBV25-1 . CASRGGHTIYF TGTGCCAGCCGGGGGGGTCACACCATATATTTT
TRBJ1-2 . TRBV6-5 . CATIGGYGDGYTF TGTGCCACCATAGGGGGATATGGGGATGGCTACACCTTC
TRBJ1-2 TRBD1 TRBV9 . CASSPGTGAGYGYTF TGTGCCAGCAGCCCAGGGACAGGGGCAGGCTATGGCTACACCTTC
TRBJ2-2 . TRBV10-2 once CASSFQRLTGELFF TGCGCCAGCAGTTTCCAGCGGCTCACCGGGGAGCTGTTTTTT
TRBJ1-2 . TRBV27 once CASSLYGVGGYTF TGTGCCAGCAGTTTATACGGGGTGGGGGGCTACACCTTC
TRBJ2-5 . TRBV9 once CASSVFSEETQYF TGTGCCAGCAGCGTATTCTCTGAAGAGACCCAGTACTTC
TRBJ2-1 . TRBV5-6 few CASSLIFGAHNEQFF TGTGCCAGCAGCTTGATATTTGGGGCTCACAATGAGCAGTTCTTC
TRBJ1-4 TRBD1 TRBV5-1 . CASSTTGARNEKLFF TGCGCCAGCAGCACGACAGGGGCCCGTAATGAAAAACTGTTTTTT
TRBJ2-6 TRBD2 TRBV7-9 . CASSVAGYSGANVLTF TGTGCCAGCAGCGTAGCGGGCTACTCTGGGGCCAACGTCCTGACTTTC
TRBJ1-5 . TRBV15 . CATSGRDDRHSNQPQNF TGTGCCACCAGCGGCCGAGACGACAGGCATAGCAATCAGCCCCAGAATTTT
TRBJ2-7 . TRBV2 . CASSEQGSSYEQYF TGTGCCAGCAGTGAACAGGGTAGCTCCTACGAGCAGTACTTC
TRBJ1-1 . TRBV5-1 . CASSFRRGNTEAFF TGCGCCAGCAGCTTTCGTAGAGGCAACACTGAAGCTTTCTTT
TRBJ2-7 . TRBV27 . CASSPGQSSYEQYF TGTGCCAGCAGCCCCGGACAGAGCTCCTACGAGCAGTACTTC
TRBJ1-2 TRBD1 TRBV9 few CASSVGQGVGYTF TGTGCCAGCAGCGTAGGACAGGGAGTTGGCTACACCTTC
TRBJ1-5 . TRBV5-6 few CASSSGIPSNQPQHF TGTGCCAGCAGCTCGGGGATCCCTAGCAATCAGCCCCAGCATTTT
TRBJ2-7 . TRBV27 . CASSEQGDEQYF TGTGCCAGCAGTGAACAGGGCGACGAGCAGTACTTC
TRBJ2-7 TRBD1 TRBV29-1 once CSALAGTGGYEQYF TGCAGCGCCCTTGCAGGGACAGGGGGCTACGAGCAGTACTTC
TRBJ2-6 . TRBV28 . CAARRFSGANVLTF TGTGCAGCGAGGCGGTTCTCTGGGGCCAACGTCCTGACTTTC
TRBJ1-5 . TRBV14 . CASSQENGGNQPQHF TGTGCCAGCAGCCAAGAGAACGGGGGCAATCAGCCCCAGCATTTT
TRBJ2-3 . TRBV11-2 . CASSFLGGPRADTQYF TGTGCCAGCAGCTTCCTGGGCGGGCCGAGGGCAGATACGCAGTATTTT
TRBJ2-1 TRBD2 TRBV10-2 . CASSLLAGVYNEQFF TGCGCCAGCAGTCTTCTAGCGGGCGTTTACAATGAGCAGTTCTTC
TRBJ2-7 TRBD1 TRBV15 . CATSGGGQGYEQYF TGTGCCACCAGCGGAGGGGGACAGGGCTACGAGCAGTACTTC
TRBJ2-1 . TRBV4-2 . CASSQVRLATYNEQFF TGTGCCAGCAGCCAAGTACGGCTAGCGACCTACAATGAGCAGTTCTTC
TRBJ2-4 TRBD1 TRBV4-1 . CASSQVNRGAKNIQYF TGCGCCAGCAGCCAAGTAAACAGGGGAGCCAAAAACATTCAGTACTTC